The clone carrying this TCR beta chain appeared a single time. This specimen belongs to a study of T cell responses to AZD1222 COVID-19 vaccine. Trimming cost V 3 bases and J 3 bases, with 15 bases left between them. The germline CDR1 and CDR2 sequences are LNHDA and SQIVND (reference sequence). The CDR3 length is 16 residues. Generated by immunoSEQ multiplex PCR, the TCRdb table keeps only in-frame clones and is missing some. The sample includes roughly 180,000 clones, just over 90% of them seen just once. The sequences come from peripheral blood, collected 28 days after the second AZD1222 dose. This TCR derives from an adult who received the AZD1222 COVID-19 vaccine. The chain links TRBV19 to TRBJ1-5; perhaps TRBD1 as D (5 bases). In nucleotides, the CDR3 is TGTGCCAGTAGTATTGCTGTTGGAGGGACCAATCAGCCCCAGCATTTT. Translation: CASSIAVGGTNQPQHF.